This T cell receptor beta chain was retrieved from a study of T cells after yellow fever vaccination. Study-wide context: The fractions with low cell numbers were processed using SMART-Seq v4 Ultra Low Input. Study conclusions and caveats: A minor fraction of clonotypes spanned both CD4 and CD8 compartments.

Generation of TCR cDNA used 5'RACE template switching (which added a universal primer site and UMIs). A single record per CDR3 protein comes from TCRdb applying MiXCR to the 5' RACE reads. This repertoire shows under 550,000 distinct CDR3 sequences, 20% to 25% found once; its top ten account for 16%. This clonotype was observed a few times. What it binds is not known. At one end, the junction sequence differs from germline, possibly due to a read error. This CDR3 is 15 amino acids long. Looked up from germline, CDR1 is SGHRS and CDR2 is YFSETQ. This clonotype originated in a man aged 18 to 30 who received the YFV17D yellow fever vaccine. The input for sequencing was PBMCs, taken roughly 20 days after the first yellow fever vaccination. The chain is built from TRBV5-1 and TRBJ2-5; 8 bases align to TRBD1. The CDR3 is CASRLDRAIQETQYF. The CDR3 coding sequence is TGCGCCAGCAGGTTGGACAGGGCGATCCAAGAGACCCAGTACTTC.